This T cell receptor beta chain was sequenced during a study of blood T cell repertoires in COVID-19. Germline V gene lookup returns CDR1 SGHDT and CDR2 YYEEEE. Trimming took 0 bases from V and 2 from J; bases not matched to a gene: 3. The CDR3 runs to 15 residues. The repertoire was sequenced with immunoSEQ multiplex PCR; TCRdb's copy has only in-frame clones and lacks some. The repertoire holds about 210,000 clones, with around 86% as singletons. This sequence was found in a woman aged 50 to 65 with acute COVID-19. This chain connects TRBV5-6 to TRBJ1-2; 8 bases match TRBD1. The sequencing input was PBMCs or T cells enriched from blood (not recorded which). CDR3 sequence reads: CASSLGNRGNYGYTF. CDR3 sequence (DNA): TGTGCCAGCAGCTTGGGAAACAGGGGGAACTATGGCTACACCTTC. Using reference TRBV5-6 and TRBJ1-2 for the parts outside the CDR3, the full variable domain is DAGVTQSPTHLIKTRGQQVTLRCSPKSGHDTVSWYQQALGQGPQFIFQYYEEEERQRGNFPDRFSGHQFPNYSSELNVNALLLGDSALYLCASSLGNRGNYGYTFGSGTRLTVV.